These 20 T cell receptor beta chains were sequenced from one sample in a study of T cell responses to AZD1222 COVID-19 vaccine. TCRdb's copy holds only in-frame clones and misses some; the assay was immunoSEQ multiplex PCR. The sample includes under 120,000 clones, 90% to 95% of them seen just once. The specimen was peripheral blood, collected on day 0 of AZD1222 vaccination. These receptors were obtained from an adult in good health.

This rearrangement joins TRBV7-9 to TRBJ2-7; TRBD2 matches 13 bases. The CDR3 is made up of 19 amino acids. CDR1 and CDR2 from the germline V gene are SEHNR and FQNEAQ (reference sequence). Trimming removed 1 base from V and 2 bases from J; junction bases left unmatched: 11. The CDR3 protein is CASSLEGTSGARVPYEQYF. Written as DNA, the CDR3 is TGTGCCAGCAGCTTAGAAGGGACTAGCGGGGCCCGGGTGCCCTACGAGCAGTACTTC.

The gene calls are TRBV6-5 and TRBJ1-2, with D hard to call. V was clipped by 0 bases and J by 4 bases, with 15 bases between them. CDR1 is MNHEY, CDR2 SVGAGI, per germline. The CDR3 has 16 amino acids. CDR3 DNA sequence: TGTGCCAGCAGTTACTCATGGGTAGGGTCTAGCTATGGCTACACCTTC. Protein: CASSYSWVGSSYGYTF.

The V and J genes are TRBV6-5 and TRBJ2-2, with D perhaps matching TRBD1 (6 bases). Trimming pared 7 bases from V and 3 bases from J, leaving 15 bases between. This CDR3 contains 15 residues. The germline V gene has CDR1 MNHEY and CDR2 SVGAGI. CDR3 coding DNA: TGTGCCAGCATCCGGACGGCAGGGGACACCGGGGAGCTGTTTTTT. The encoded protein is CASIRTAGDTGELFF.

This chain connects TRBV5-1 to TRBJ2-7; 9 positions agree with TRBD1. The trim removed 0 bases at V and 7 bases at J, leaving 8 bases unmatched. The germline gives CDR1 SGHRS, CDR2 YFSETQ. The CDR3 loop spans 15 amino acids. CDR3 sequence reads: CASSLAGQGDREQYF. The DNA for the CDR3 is TGCGCCAGCAGCTTGGCGGGACAGGGTGATCGGGAGCAGTACTTC.

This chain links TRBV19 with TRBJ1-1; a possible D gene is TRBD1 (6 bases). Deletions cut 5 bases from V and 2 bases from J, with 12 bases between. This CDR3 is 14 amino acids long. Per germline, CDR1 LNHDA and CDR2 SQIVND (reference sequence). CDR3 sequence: CASSASGVNTEAFF. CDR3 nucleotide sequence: TGTGCCAGTAGTGCGTCAGGGGTTAACACTGAAGCTTTCTTT.

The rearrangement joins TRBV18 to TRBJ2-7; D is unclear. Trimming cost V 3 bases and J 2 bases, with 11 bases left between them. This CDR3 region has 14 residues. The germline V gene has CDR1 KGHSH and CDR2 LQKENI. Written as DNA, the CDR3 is TGTGCCAGCTCACCGCGTCAGTCCACCTACGAGCAGTACTTC. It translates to CASSPRQSTYEQYF. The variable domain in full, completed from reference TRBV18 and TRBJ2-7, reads NAGVMQNPRHLVRRRGQEARLRCSPMKGHSHVYWYRQLPEEGLKFMVYLQKENIIDESGMPKERFSAEFPKEGPSILRIQQVVRGDSAAYFCASSPRQSTYEQYFGPGTRLTVT.

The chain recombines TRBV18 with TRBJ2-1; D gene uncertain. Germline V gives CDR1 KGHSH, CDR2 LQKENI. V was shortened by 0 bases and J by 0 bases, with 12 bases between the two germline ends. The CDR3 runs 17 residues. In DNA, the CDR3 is TGTGCCAGCTCACCACCCAAACGGAGTAGCTCCTACAATGAGCAGTTCTTC. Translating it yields CASSPPKRSSSYNEQFF.

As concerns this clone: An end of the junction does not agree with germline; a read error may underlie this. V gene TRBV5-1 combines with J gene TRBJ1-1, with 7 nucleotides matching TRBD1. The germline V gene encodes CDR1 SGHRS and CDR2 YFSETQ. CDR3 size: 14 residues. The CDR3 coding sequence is TGCGCCAGCAGCTTGGGATTTGGGACAGAAGTCGGAATCTTT. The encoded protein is CASSLGFGTEVGIF.

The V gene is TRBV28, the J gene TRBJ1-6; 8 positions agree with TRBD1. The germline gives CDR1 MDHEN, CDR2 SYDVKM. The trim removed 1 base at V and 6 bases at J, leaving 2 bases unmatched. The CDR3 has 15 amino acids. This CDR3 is CASSLSGGGNSPLHF. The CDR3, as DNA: TGTGCCAGCAGTTTATCAGGGGGCGGTAATTCACCCCTCCACTTT.

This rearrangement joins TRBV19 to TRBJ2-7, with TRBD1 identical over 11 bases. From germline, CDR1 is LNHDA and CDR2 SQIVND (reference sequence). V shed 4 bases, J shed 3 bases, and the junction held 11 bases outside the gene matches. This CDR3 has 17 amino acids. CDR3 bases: TGTGCCAGTAGTACCAAAAACCGGGACAGGGGGTTCTACGAGCAGTACTTC. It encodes CASSTKNRDRGFYEQYF.

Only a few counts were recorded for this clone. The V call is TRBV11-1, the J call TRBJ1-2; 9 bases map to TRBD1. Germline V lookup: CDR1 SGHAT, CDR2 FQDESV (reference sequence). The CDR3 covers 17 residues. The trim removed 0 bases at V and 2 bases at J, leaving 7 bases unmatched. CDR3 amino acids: CASSLAGTGLANYGYTF. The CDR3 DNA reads TGTGCCAGCAGCTTAGCTGGGACAGGGTTGGCGAACTATGGCTACACCTTC.

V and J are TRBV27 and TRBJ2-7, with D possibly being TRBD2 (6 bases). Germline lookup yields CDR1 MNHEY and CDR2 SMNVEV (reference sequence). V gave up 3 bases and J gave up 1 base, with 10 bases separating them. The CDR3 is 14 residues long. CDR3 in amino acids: CASSLSGVSYEQYF. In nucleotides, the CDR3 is TGTGCCAGCAGTTTGTCGGGGGTTTCCTACGAGCAGTACTTC.

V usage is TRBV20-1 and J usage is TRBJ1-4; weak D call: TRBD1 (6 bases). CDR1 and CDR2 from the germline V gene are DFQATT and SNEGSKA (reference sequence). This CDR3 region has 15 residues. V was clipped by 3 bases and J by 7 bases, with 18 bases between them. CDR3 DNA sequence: TGCAGTGCTAGTTTCAGGGGCCCAGAAACTGAAAAACTGTTTTTT. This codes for CSASFRGPETEKLFF.

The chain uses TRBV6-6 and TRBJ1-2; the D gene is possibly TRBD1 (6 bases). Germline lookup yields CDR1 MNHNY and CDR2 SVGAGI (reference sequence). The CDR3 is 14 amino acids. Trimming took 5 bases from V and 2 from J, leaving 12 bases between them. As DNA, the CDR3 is TGTGCCAGCAGTCTCGAGGGACACAACTATGGCTACACCTTC. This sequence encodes CASSLEGHNYGYTF.

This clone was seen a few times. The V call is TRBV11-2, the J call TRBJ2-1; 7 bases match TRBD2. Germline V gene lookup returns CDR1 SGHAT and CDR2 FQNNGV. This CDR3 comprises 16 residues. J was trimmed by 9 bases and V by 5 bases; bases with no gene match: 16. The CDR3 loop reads CASSLSRASGGGEQFF. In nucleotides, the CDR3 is TGTGCCAGCAGCCTATCCCGGGCTAGCGGCGGGGGTGAGCAGTTCTTC.

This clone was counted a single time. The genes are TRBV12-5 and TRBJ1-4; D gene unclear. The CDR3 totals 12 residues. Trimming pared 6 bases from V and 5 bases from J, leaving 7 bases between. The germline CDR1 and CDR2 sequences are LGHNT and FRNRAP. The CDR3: CASGQLNEKLFF. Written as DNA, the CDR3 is TGTGCTAGTGGACAGTTGAATGAAAAACTGTTTTTT.

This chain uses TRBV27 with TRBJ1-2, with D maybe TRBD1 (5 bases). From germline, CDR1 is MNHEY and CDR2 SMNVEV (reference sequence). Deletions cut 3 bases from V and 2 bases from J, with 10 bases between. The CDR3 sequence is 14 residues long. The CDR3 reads CASSFSGTNYGYTF. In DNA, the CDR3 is TGTGCCAGCAGTTTCTCTGGGACCAACTATGGCTACACCTTC.

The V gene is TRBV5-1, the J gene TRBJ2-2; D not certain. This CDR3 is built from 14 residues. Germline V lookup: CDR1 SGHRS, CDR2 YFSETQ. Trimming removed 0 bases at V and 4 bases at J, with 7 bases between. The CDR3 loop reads CASSLEVSTGELFF. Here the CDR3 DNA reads TGCGCCAGCAGCTTGGAAGTAAGCACCGGGGAGCTGTTTTTT.

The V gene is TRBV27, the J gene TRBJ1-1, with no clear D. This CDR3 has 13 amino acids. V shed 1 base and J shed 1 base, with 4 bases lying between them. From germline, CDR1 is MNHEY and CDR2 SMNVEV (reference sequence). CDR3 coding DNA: TGTGCCAGCAGTTTATTGGAGAACACTGAAGCTTTCTTT. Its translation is CASSLLENTEAFF.

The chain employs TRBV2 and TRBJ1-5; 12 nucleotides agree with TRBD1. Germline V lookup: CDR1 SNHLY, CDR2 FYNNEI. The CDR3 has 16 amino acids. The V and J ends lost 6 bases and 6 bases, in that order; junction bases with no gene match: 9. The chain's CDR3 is CASRGDGTGGGQPQHF. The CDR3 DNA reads TGTGCCAGCAGAGGCGACGGGACAGGGGGCGGTCAGCCCCAGCATTTT.